The present entry profiles one T cell receptor beta chain with its context. No antigen is known for it. The authors made TCR cDNA by 5'RACE template switching, adding a universal primer site and UMIs. TCRdb fed the 5' RACE reads into MiXCR, producing one record per CDR3 protein. The sample has under 700,000 distinct CDR3 sequences, approximately 16% seen once. This specimen belongs to a study of T cells after yellow fever vaccination. Findings and limits, study-wide: A large majority of primary-vaccination clones showed up again after the booster (about 97% CD4, around 90% CD8). It was a small share of clonotypes that appeared in both CD4 and CD8 compartments. Weaker, the secondary response had a peak occurring faster, on day 5 versus 15.

The sequence was obtained from a man aged 18 to 35 who received the YFV17D yellow fever vaccine. The sample in question was PBMCs, obtained less than 6 days after the first yellow fever vaccination.

The CDR3 spells CASSWLPNTEAFF. The CDR3 DNA follows: TGTGCCAGCAGTTGGCTCCCGAACACTGAAGCTTTCTTT. The chain couples TRBV27 to TRBJ1-1; no firm D call. This CDR3 region has 13 residues. With 4 bases removed from V and 1 base from J, the gap between germline ends came to 7 bases. The germline CDR1 and CDR2 sequences are MNHEY and SMNVEV (reference sequence).